This TCR beta chain comes out of a study of T-cell memory formation after mild COVID-19. At the level of the study: Largely donor-specific sequence clusters came from a couple of donors.

TCRdb fed the 5' RACE reads into MiXCR, producing one record per CDR3 protein. The sample contains 350,000 to 500,000 distinct CDR3 sequences, roughly a quarter of which appear only once. Remarks on this clonotype: The antigen is unknown.

Findings and limits, study-wide: Certain responding clones were present in pre-infection memory, suggesting participation of cross-reactive memory. Contracting CD4+ clones sat mainly in CM and EM; CD8+ in EMRA. Clones shrinking between day 15 and 85 showed a balanced CD4/CD8 split, and those that grew later tilted toward CD4+.

The V and J ends lost 1 base and 5 bases respectively, with 14 bases between them. The CDR3 is made up of 15 amino acids. Per the germline V gene, CDR1 is SGHTA and CDR2 is FQGNSA. This clonotype was sampled from an adult woman who had mild COVID-19 (a few samples of this study predate the infection). Cell type and time point are not known. V and J are TRBV7-2 and TRBJ1-1; maybe TRBD1 (5 bases). Sequencing input: PBMCs or a T cell subset sorted from them (not recorded which). CDR3 nucleotide sequence: TGTGCCAGCAGCTTAGGGGGCTGGGGTAGGACTGAAGCTTTCTTT. This encodes CASSLGGWGRTEAFF.